This entry lists 3 T cell receptor beta chains sequenced from one sample in a study of T cell responses to AZD1222 COVID-19 vaccine. Assay: immunoSEQ multiplex PCR; the TCRdb copy retains only in-frame clones and omits some. The table shows 100,000 to 150,000 clones, with 90% to 95% occurring only once. The source material was peripheral blood, sampled on day 0 of AZD1222 vaccination. These receptor sequences come from an adult in good health.

The CDR3 sequence is CASGSREGLYEQYF. CDR3 sequence (DNA): TGCGCCAGCGGCTCACGGGAGGGCCTGTACGAGCAGTACTTC. The chain has TRBV5-1 and TRBJ2-7; the match to TRBD2 covers 8 bases. The V segment lost 7 bases and the J segment 4 bases; nucleotides outside the gene matches: 10. Per germline, CDR1 SGHRS and CDR2 YFSETQ. CDR3 length equals 14 residues.

The chain is built from TRBV7-2 and TRBJ2-7, with 9 bases fitting TRBD1. Germline lookup yields CDR1 SGHTA and CDR2 FQGNSA. CDR3 length: 15 amino acids. The V and J ends lost 5 bases and 3 bases, in that order; junction bases with no gene match: 8. The CDR3: CASSGGTGRIYEQYF. The CDR3 bases are TGTGCCAGCAGCGGAGGGACAGGGAGAATCTACGAGCAGTACTTC. Full variable domain (rest looked up from reference TRBV7-2 and TRBJ2-7): GAGVSQSPSNKVTEKGKDVELRCDPISGHTALYWYRQSLGQGLEFLIYFQGNSAPDKSGLPSDRFSAERTGGSVSTLTIQRTQQEDSAVYLCASSGGTGRIYEQYFGPGTRLTVT.

The table lists this clone with a few counts. The rearrangement links TRBV9 to TRBJ1-5; possibly TRBD1 for D (5 bases). V was clipped by 0 bases and J by 6 bases, with 10 bases between them. The CDR3 is 14 residues long. Germline assignment: CDR1 SGDLS and CDR2 YYNGEE. The CDR3 DNA is TGTGCCAGCAGCGTAGACGGGGGAGGTCAGCCCCAGCATTTT. Protein sequence: CASSVDGGGQPQHF.